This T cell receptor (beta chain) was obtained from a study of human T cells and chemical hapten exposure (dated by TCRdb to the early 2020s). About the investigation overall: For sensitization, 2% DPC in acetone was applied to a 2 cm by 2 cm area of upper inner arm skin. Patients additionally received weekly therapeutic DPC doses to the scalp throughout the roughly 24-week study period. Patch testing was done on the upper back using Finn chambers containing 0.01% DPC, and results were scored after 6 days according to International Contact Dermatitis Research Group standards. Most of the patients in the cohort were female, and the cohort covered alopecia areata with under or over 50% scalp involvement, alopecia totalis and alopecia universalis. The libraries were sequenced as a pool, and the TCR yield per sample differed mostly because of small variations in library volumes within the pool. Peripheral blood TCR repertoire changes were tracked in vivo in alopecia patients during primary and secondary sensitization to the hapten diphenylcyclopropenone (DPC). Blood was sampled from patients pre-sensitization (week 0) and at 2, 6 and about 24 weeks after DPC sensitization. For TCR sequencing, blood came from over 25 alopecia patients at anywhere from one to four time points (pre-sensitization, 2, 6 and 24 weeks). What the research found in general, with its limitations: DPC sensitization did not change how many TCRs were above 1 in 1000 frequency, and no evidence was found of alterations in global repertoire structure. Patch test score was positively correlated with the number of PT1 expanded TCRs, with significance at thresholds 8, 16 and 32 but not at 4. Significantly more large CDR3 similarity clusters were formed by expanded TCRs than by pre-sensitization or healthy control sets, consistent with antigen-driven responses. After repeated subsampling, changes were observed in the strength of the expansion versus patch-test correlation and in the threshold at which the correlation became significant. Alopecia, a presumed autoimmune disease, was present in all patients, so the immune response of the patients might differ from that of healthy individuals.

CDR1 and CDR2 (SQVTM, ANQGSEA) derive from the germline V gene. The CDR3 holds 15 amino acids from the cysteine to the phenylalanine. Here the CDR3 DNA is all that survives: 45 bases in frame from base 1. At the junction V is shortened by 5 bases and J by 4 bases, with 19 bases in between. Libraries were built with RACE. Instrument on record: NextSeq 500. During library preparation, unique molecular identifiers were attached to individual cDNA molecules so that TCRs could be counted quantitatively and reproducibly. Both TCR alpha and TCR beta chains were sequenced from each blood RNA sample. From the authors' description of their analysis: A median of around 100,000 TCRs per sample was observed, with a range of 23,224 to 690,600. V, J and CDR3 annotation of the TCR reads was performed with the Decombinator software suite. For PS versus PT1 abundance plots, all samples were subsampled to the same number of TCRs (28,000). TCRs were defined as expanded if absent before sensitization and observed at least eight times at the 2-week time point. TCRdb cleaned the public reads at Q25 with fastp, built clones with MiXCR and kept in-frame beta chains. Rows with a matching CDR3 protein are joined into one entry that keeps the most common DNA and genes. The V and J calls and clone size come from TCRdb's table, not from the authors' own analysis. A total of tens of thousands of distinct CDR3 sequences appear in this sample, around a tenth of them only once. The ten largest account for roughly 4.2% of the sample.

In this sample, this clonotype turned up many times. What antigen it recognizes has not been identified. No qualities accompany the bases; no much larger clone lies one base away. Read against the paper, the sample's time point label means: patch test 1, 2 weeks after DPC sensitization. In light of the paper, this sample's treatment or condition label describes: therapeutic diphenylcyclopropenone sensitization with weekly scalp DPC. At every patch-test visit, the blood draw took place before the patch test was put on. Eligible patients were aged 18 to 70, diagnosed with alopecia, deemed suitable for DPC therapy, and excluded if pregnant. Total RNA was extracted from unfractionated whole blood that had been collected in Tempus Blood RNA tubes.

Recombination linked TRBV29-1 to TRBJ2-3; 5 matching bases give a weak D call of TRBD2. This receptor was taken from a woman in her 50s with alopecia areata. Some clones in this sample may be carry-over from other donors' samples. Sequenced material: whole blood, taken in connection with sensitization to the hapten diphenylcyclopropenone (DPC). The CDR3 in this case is CSVPSSLGVADTQYF. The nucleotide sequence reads TGCAGCGTTCCTAGCAGTCTTGGGGTGGCAGATACGCAGTATTTT.